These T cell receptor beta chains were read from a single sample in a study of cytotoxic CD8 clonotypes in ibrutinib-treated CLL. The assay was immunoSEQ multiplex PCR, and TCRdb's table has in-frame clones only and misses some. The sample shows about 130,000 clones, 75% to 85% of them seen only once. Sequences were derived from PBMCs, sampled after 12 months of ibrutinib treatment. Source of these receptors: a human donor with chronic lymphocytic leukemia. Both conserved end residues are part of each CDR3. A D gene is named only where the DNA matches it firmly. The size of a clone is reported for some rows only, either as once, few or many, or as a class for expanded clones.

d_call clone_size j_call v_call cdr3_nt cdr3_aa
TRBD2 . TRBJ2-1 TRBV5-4 TGTGCCAGCAGCCGCAATCCCAGCGGGAGGGTGGGGTTGGATGAGCAGTTCTTC CASSRNPSGRVGLDEQFF
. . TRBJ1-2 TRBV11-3 TGTGCCAGCAGCTTATCAGGGCCCGACAGAATTTCTAACTATGGCTACACCTTC CASSLSGPDRISNYGYTF
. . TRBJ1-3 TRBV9 TGTGCCAGCAGCGTACCACCAGACTCTGGAAACACCATATATTTT CASSVPPDSGNTIYF
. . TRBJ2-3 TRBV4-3 TGCGCCAGCAGCCAATATGGGACCTTGAGGGCATGGGACACAGATACGCAGTATTTT CASSQYGTLRAWDTDTQYF
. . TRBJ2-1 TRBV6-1 TGTGCCACCAACTCAGGCCCCTACAATGAGCAGTTCTTC CATNSGPYNEQFF
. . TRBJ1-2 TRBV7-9 TGTGCCAGCAGCTTAGGAGCATTCGATTATGGCTACACCTTC CASSLGAFDYGYTF
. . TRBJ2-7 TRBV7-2 TGTGCCAGCAGGGCAGGCGGCGGGGTGACCTACGAGCAGTACTTC CASRAGGGVTYEQYF
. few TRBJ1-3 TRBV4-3 TGCGCCAGCAGCCAAGGTGTTGGGGACACCATATATTTT CASSQGVGDTIYF
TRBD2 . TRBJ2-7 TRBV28 TGTGCCAGCAGTACGGGACTAGCGGGAGTCGAGCAGTACTTC CASSTGLAGVEQYF
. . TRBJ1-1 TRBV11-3 TGTGCCAGCAGCTTCAGGGTCGGAACTGAAGCTTTCTTT CASSFRVGTEAFF
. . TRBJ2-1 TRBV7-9 TGTGCCAGCAGCTTAGTCCGGCTTGACTTGAGCTCCTACAATGAGCAGTTCTTC CASSLVRLDLSSYNEQFF
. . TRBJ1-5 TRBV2 TGTGCCAGCAGTGGGGACGGAAACAATCAGCCCCAGCATTTT CASSGDGNNQPQHF
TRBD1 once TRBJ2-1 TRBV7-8 TGTGCCAGCAGCTTAGTCGGCCTACAGGGGGATGAGCAGTTCTTC CASSLVGLQGDEQFF
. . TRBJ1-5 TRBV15 TGTGCCACCAGCAGAGGACAGATTAGCAATCAGCCCCAGCATTTT CATSRGQISNQPQHF
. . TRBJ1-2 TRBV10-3 TGTGCCATCAGTGAGAGCCCGGCCATCTATGGCTACACCTTC CAISESPAIYGYTF
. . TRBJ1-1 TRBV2 TGTGCCAGCAGGGGCAGGAACACTGAAGCTTTCTTT CASRGRNTEAFF
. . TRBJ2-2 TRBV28 TGTGCCAGCCAGCCAGGAGACACCGGGGAGCTGTTTTTT CASQPGDTGELFF
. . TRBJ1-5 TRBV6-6 TGTGCCAGCAGCCCCGAGGGTCCTCAGCCCCAGCATTTT CASSPEGPQPQHF
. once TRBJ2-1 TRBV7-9 TGTGCCAGCAGCTTAGTTGAGGGGTTAAATGAGCAGTTCTTC CASSLVEGLNEQFF
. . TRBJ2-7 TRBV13 TGTGCCAGCAGCTTAATGCTCAGCTCCTACGAGCAGTACTTC CASSLMLSSYEQYF
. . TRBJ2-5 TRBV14 TGTGCCAGCAGGCAGACGGAAGAGACCCAGTACTTC CASRQTEETQYF
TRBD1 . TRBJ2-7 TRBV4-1 TGCGCCAGCAGCCAAGATCCAGGGGGCTACGAGCAGTACTTC CASSQDPGGYEQYF
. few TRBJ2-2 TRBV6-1 TGTGCCAGCAGTGAACTCGGGAACACCGGGGAGCTGTTTTTT CASSELGNTGELFF
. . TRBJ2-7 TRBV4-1 TGCGCCAGCAGCCTCAGGTGGGACAACTCCTACGAGCAGTACTTC CASSLRWDNSYEQYF
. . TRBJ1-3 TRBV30 TGTGCCTGCCAGGGTATCACGGGAAACACCATATATTTT CACQGITGNTIYF
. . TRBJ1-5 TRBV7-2 TGTGCCAGCAGCTTAGCTTGGACGGGGCAGCCCCAGCATTTT CASSLAWTGQPQHF
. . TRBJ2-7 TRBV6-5 TGTGCCAGCAGCGCCGGGACAATGAGGGGCTACGAGCAGTACTTC CASSAGTMRGYEQYF
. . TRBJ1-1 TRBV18 TGTGCCAGCTCACCACGGAAGGATATGAACACTGAAGCTTTCTTT CASSPRKDMNTEAFF
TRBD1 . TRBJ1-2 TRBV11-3 TGTGCCAGCAGTGGACCGGACAGGGGGTACGGCTACACCTTC CASSGPDRGYGYTF
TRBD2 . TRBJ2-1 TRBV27 TGTGCCAGCACCCGACTAGCGGGAGGGCCGGCTGGCGATGAGCAGTTCTTC CASTRLAGGPAGDEQFF
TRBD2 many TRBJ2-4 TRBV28 TGTGCCAGCAGTTTAGAGCTCCTGGCGGGGGGGCCACCCGAGGAAAACATTCAGTACTTC CASSLELLAGGPPEENIQYF